Presented here are 27 T cell receptor beta chains from one specimen sequenced in a study of post-analysis software for immune sequencing data. Overall study results and limits: Five or six TRBV segments were more frequent in patients than controls; TRBV5-6, TRBV5-1 and TRBV20-1 belonged to this group.

Carried by the TCR beta cDNA libraries were unique molecular identifiers. TCRdb reprocessed the PCR reads with MiXCR, giving one entry per CDR3 protein. The sample records more than 350,000 distinct CDR3 sequences, 39% being singletons. Antigens for these TCRs are unknown. Material: blood. These receptors all come from a girl aged 2 to 9 with multiple sclerosis.

The CDR3 DNA reads as TGTGCCAGCAGCCCTTCTAGCGGGGACTCCTACGAGCAGTTCTTC. This translates into CASSPSSGDSYEQFF. The chain joins TRBV7-2 to TRBJ2-1; 9 nucleotides align to TRBD2. V lost 5 bases and J lost 10; bases outside the gene matches: 12. This CDR3 has 15 amino acids. CDR1 is SGHTA and CDR2 is FQGNSA in the germline V gene.

This clonotype was detected only a few times. The rearrangement links TRBV11-2 to TRBJ1-6, with TRBD1 identical over 9 bases. In germline, CDR1 is SGHAT, CDR2 FQNNGV. The V and J ends lost 5 bases and 7 bases, in that order; junction bases with no gene match: 6. The CDR3 loop spans 15 amino acids. The CDR3 DNA follows: TGTGCCAGCAGCATGGCCGGGACAGGGAATTCACCCCTCCACTTT. Its protein is CASSMAGTGNSPLHF.

The CDR3: CASSEGAFNEKLFF. The CDR3 DNA sequence: TGTGCCAGCAGTGAGGGGGCGTTCAATGAAAAACTGTTTTTT. The chain uses TRBV2 and TRBJ1-4; D perhaps matches TRBD1 (6 bases). Germline CDR1 reads SNHLY; CDR2 reads FYNNEI. This CDR3 region has 14 residues. Trimming pared 3 bases from V and 5 bases from J, leaving 10 bases between.

V and J are TRBV4-1 and TRBJ2-1, with a weak D call TRBD2 (5 bases). The J call may not be correct, given that the DNA end is closer to TRBJ2-7. From germline, CDR1 is MGHRA and CDR2 YSYEKL. The CDR3 is made up of 14 amino acids. The chain's CDR3 is CASGAVSSYNEQYF. The DNA for the CDR3 is TGCGCCAGCGGAGCGGTTAGCTCCTACAATGAGCAGTACTTC.

This clonotype was recorded many times. The chain links TRBV20-1 to TRBJ1-5, with D maybe TRBD1 (5 bases). CDR1 and CDR2 from the germline V gene are DFQATT and SNEGSKA (reference sequence). V was pared by 6 bases and J by 7 bases, with 19 bases between. The CDR3 is 14 residues long. CDR3 in DNA: TGCAGTGCGGGGGGTGTTTCCCCAATCCAGCCCCAGCATTTT. It yields the protein CSAGGVSPIQPQHF.

The chain combines TRBV11-2 with TRBJ2-7; TRBD2 matches at 12 bases. The V gene end was trimmed by 5 bases and the J gene end by 2 bases; junction bases not matched to a gene: 7. CDR1 and CDR2 (germline): SGHAT, FQNNGV. The CDR3 is 16 amino acids. The CDR3 loop reads CASSQGLAGRAYEQYF. CDR3 nucleotides: TGTGCCAGCAGCCAAGGACTAGCGGGGAGGGCCTACGAGCAGTACTTC.

The CDR3 reads CASSQSTSTDTQYF. DNA for the CDR3: TGTGCCAGCAGCCAATCTACGAGCACAGATACGCAGTATTTT. V and J are TRBV3-1 and TRBJ2-3; D not certain. The CDR3 is made up of 14 amino acids. In germline, CDR1 is LGHDT, CDR2 YNNKEL (reference sequence). V lost 2 bases to trimming and J lost 0 bases, with 6 bases between them.

The table lists this clonotype with many counts. The chain carries TRBV5-1 and TRBJ2-3, with a tentative D call TRBD1 (5 bases). V lost 3 bases and J 4 bases, leaving 9 bases between the germline ends. The CDR3 has 13 amino acids. Germline values: CDR1 SGHRS, CDR2 YFSETQ. The CDR3 coding sequence is TGCGCCAGCAGCTATAGACAGTCAGATACGCAGTATTTT. It yields the protein CASSYRQSDTQYF.

The rearrangement links TRBV20-1 to TRBJ2-1; a weak D match, TRBD2 (6 bases). Per germline, CDR1 DFQATT and CDR2 SNEGSKA (reference sequence). The V end lost 5 bases, the J end lost 9 bases, and 14 bases lay between the germline ends. This CDR3 is built from 12 residues. CDR3 loop: CSAWRRVGEQFF. CDR3 bases: TGCAGTGCTTGGAGGAGGGTGGGTGAGCAGTTCTTC.

The V gene is TRBV6-5, the J gene TRBJ1-1; no definite D call. The CDR3 extends over 14 amino acids. V lost 5 bases and J lost 4, with 14 bases in between. CDR1 is MNHEY and CDR2 is SVGAGI in the germline V gene. This CDR3 is CASSPQVGVTEAFF. The CDR3, as DNA: TGTGCCAGCAGTCCCCAGGTGGGTGTCACTGAAGCTTTCTTT.

The chain recombines TRBV25-1 with TRBJ2-4; 9 positions agree with TRBD1. The J call may be incorrect, as the DNA end agrees better with TRBJ2-7. Looked up from germline, CDR1 is MGHDK and CDR2 is SYGVNS. The length of the CDR3 is 13 residues. DNA of the CDR3: TGTGCCAGCAGTGGGGACAGGGCGGACGAGCAGTACTTC. Protein: CASSGDRADEQYF.

This clonotype was counted a few times. The chain joins TRBV6-5 to TRBJ2-5, with D perhaps matching TRBD1 or TRBD2 (5 bases each). The CDR3 length is 16 residues. The V and J ends lost 5 bases and 0 bases respectively, with 16 bases between them. Germline CDR1 reads MNHEY; CDR2 reads SVGAGI. The CDR3 reads CASSPSGTPYQETQYF. The CDR3, as DNA: TGTGCCAGCAGTCCTTCAGGGACCCCGTACCAAGAGACCCAGTACTTC.

The chain combines TRBV28 with TRBJ1-5; 7 nucleotides agree with TRBD1. The V gene's germline CDR1 is MDHEN and CDR2 SYDVKM. V was clipped by 6 bases and J by 6 bases; unmatched bases: 8. The CDR3 is 14 amino acids. The CDR3 DNA reads TGTGCCAGCAGCGGGACAGTTAGAGGTCAGCCCCAGCATTTT. Its protein product is CASSGTVRGQPQHF.

The genes are TRBV27 and TRBJ2-7; 8 bases map to TRBD2. V dropped 7 bases and J dropped 0; count of bases not matched to a gene: 8. This CDR3 region has 15 residues. The germline CDR1 and CDR2 sequences are MNHEY and SMNVEV (reference sequence). CDR3 residues: CASKLLAVNSYEQYF. DNA of the CDR3: TGTGCCAGCAAGCTACTAGCGGTGAACTCCTACGAGCAGTACTTC.

The genes are TRBV6-1 and TRBJ2-4; D assignment may be TRBD1 or TRBD2 (5 bases each). The length of the CDR3 is 17 residues. V was shortened by 0 bases and J by 0 bases, with 12 bases between the two germline ends. CDR1 MNHNS and CDR2 SASEGT come from the germline V gene. The CDR3 DNA is TGTGCCAGCAGTGAAGCGGGACCTACTTTAGCCAAAAACATTCAGTACTTC. As protein: CASSEAGPTLAKNIQYF.

The chain couples TRBV28 to TRBJ1-6; D might be TRBD1 (6 bases). The CDR3 contains 14 residues. Germline V gene sequence: CDR1 MDHEN, CDR2 SYDVKM. V gave up 6 bases and J gave up 8 bases, with 14 bases separating them. CDR3 coding DNA: TGTGCCAGCAGCACTGGGGGCGCCGATTCACCCCTCCACTTT. The encoded protein is CASSTGGADSPLHF.

The J gene is TRBJ2-1, the V gene TRBV9, with 16 positions matching TRBD2. Germline values: CDR1 SGDLS, CDR2 YYNGEE. The CDR3 runs 19 residues. After removal of 0 bases from V and 2 bases from J, the junction contained 5 bases not matched to a gene. CDR3 in amino acids: CASSVGGLAGGGTYNEQFF. The CDR3 nucleotides are TGTGCCAGCAGCGTAGGGGGACTAGCGGGGGGGGGGACCTACAATGAGCAGTTCTTC.

The genes are TRBV28 and TRBJ1-6; D uncertain. Trimming took 3 bases from V and 5 from J, leaving 11 bases between them. Looked up from germline, CDR1 is MDHEN and CDR2 is SYDVKM. The CDR3 has 15 amino acids. CDR3 in amino acids: CASSFWEGNNSPLHF. The CDR3 region has the DNA TGTGCCAGCAGTTTCTGGGAAGGGAATAATTCACCCCTCCACTTT.

J is TRBJ2-5 and V is TRBV10-3; 7 positions agree with TRBD1. Germline CDR1 reads ENHRY; CDR2 reads SYGVKD. V trimming: 11 bases; J trimming: 5 bases; junction bases outside the gene matches: 11. The CDR3 totals 13 residues. The CDR3 DNA reads as TGTGCCGCATCAGACAGGGTTTGGGAGACCCAGTACTTC. Its protein is CAASDRVWETQYF.

In its sample, this clonotype was seen a few times. The chain couples TRBV25-1 to TRBJ2-7; maybe TRBD1 (6 bases). Trimming removed 0 bases from V and 4 bases from J, with 25 bases in between. The germline CDR1 and CDR2 sequences are MGHDK and SYGVNS. There are 19 residues in the CDR3. This CDR3 reads CASSEYRAPPRDTEYEQYF. CDR3 nucleotides: TGTGCCAGCAGTGAATATAGGGCCCCCCCCCGGGACACCGAATACGAGCAGTACTTC.

The V gene is TRBV25-1, the J gene TRBJ2-1; possibly TRBD2 for D (6 bases). The ends were cut back, 2 bases at V and 9 bases at J, with 17 bases in the middle. The length of the CDR3 is 15 residues. CDR1 MGHDK and CDR2 SYGVNS come from the germline V gene. For the CDR3, the DNA is TGTGCCAGCAGTGAAATGGTTACGGGGGTCGCTGAGCAGTTCTTC. Its protein product is CASSEMVTGVAEQFF.

This clonotype has only a few counts. Sequence at one end of the junction differs from germline and may be a read error. The rearrangement links TRBV9 to TRBJ2-1, with 14 bases matching TRBD2. The CDR3 totals 18 residues. Germline loops: CDR1 SGDLS, CDR2 YYNGEE. CDR3 protein: CAGSVSWTSGGSYNEQFF. CDR3 sequence (DNA): TGTGCCGGCAGCGTTTCATGGACTAGCGGGGGGTCCTACAATGAGCAGTTCTTC.

The J gene is TRBJ2-3, the V gene TRBV5-1; D perhaps matches TRBD1 (5 bases). The CDR3 has 14 amino acids. CDR1 and CDR2 from the germline V gene are SGHRS and YFSETQ. Trimming stripped 1 base from V and 1 base from J, with 7 bases between. CDR3: CASSLQGRTDTQYF. The CDR3 DNA follows: TGCGCCAGCAGCTTGCAGGGTCGCACAGATACGCAGTATTTT.

The CDR3, as DNA: TGCAGTGCAGTGACTAGCGGGAGCGCAGATACGCAGTATTTT. The encoded protein is CSAVTSGSADTQYF. V and J are TRBV20-1 and TRBJ2-3, with 12 bases that match TRBD2. The V gene end was trimmed by 6 bases and the J gene end by 4 bases; junction bases not matched to a gene: 5. The CDR3 is made up of 14 amino acids. CDR1 is DFQATT and CDR2 is SNEGSKA in the germline V gene (reference sequence).

This clonotype occurred a few times. This chain links TRBV9 with TRBJ2-1; possible D gene TRBD1, 5 bases. This CDR3 spans 15 amino acids. The ends were cut back, 2 bases at V and 1 base at J, with 10 bases in the middle. Germline lookup yields CDR1 SGDLS and CDR2 YYNGEE. As DNA, the CDR3 is TGTGCCAGCAGCGTTATGACAGTTTCCTACAATGAGCAGTTCTTC. Its translation is CASSVMTVSYNEQFF.

This clonotype was seen at least ten times. J is TRBJ2-5 and V is TRBV18; 7 bases line up with TRBD2. Germline V gene data show CDR1 as KGHSH and CDR2 as LQKENI. This CDR3 comprises 16 residues. V lost 0 bases and J lost 4; bases outside the gene matches: 8. CDR3 nucleotides: TGTGCCAGCTCACCACCGGCGGGGGTTTGGTTAGAGACCCAGTACTTC. Translating it yields CASSPPAGVWLETQYF.

This clonotype turned up a few times. This rearrangement joins TRBV12-3 or TRBV12-4 to TRBJ1-5, with TRBD1 matching 7 bases. J lost 5 bases, V lost 6 bases, and 22 bases had no gene match. CDR3 length: 19 amino acids. CDR3 sequence reads: CASRKGQTTETIGDQPQHF. CDR3 coding DNA: TGTGCCAGCAGGAAGGGACAGACAACTGAAACTATTGGCGATCAGCCCCAGCATTTT.